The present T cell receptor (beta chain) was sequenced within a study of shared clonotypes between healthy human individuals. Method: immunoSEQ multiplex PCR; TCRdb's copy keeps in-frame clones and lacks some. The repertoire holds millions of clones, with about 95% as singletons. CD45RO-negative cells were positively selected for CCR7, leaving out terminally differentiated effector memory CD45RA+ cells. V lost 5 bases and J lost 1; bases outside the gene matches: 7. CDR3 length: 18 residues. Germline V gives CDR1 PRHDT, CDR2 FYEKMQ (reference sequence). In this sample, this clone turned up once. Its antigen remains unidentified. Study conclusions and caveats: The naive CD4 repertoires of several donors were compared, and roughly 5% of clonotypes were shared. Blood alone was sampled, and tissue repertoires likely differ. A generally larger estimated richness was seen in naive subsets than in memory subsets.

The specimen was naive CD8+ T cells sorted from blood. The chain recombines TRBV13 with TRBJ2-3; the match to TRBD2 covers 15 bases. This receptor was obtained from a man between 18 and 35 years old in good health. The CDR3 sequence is CASSLRTSGGAGTDTQYF. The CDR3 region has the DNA TGTGCCAGCAGCCTGAGGACTAGCGGGGGGGCCGGCACAGATACGCAGTATTTT.